Listed below are T cell receptor beta chains from one sample, sequenced in a study of blood T cells in healthy people across ages. One entry per CDR3 protein results from TCRdb running MiXCR on the 5' RACE reads. The table has roughly 680,000 distinct CDR3 sequences, over 40% seen once; the top ten hold roughly 12%. The material sequenced was blood. Every receptor here comes from a woman aged 80 or over in good health. Both conserved end residues are part of each CDR3. D genes are given only for firm matches. Where a row states a size, it is once, few, many or the class of an expanded clone; other rows omit it.

TRBV10-2	TRBJ2-3	TRBD2	few	TGCGCCAGCAGTGAGACTAGCGGCACAGATACGCAGTATTTT	CASSETSGTDTQYF
TRBV2	TRBJ1-2	TRBD1	once	TGTGCCAGGAATGACAGGGAACGGGGTTACACCTTC	CARNDRERGYTF
TRBV15	TRBJ1-2	.	few	TGTGCCACCAGCAGAGATCTACAGGAAAAAGGCTGCACCTTC	CATSRDLQEKGCTF
TRBV5-1	TRBJ2-1	TRBD2	many	TGCGCCAGCAGCCAAACTAGCGGGAGAGCTAATCTATACAATGAGCAGTTCTTC	CASSQTSGRANLYNEQFF
TRBV5-1	TRBJ1-6	TRBD1	.	TGCGCCAGCAGCCCGGACAGGGTATCGGCAAATTCACCCCTCCACTTT	CASSPDRVSANSPLHF
TRBV29-1	TRBJ2-1	TRBD1	.	TGCAGCGTTGAAGGGCAGGGGGTCAGCAATGAGCAGTTCTTC	CSVEGQGVSNEQFF
TRBV20-1	TRBJ1-1	.	.	TGCAGTGCCCCCGAAGGAGGCCCCATTAACACTGAAGCTTTCTTT	CSAPEGGPINTEAFF
TRBV5-1	TRBJ2-1	TRBD1	many	TGCGCCAGCAGCTTGGGGGACAGGGCCTACAATGAGCAGTTCTTC	CASSLGDRAYNEQFF
TRBV6-6	TRBJ1-4	.	.	TGTGCCAGCAGTCCGGGGACCGCCGCGCGGGGTAAAAAACTGTTTTTT	CASSPGTAARGKKLFF
TRBV2	TRBJ2-3	TRBD2	.	TGTGCCAGCAGTGGATTAGGACTAGCGGTCACAGATACGCAGTATTTT	CASSGLGLAVTDTQYF
TRBV5-5	TRBJ2-1	.	.	TGTGCCAGCAGCTTGTTTGGGGGGGCGTCCTGCAATGAGCAGTTCTTC	CASSLFGGASCNEQFF
TRBV27	TRBJ2-1	.	many	TGTGCCAGCAGATTGAACTGGGCAAATGAGCAGTTCTTC	CASRLNWANEQFF
TRBV18	TRBJ2-1	.	.	TGTGCCAGCTCACCGTATCATGACAATGAGCAGTTCTTC	CASSPYHDNEQFF
TRBV4-1	TRBJ2-7	.	.	TGCGCCAGCAAATTCAACAACGAGCAGTACTTC	CASKFNNEQYF
TRBV27	TRBJ2-2	TRBD2	.	TGTGCCAGCACCCTGGCGGGAGGGGCGCACACCGGGGAGCTGTTTTTT	CASTLAGGAHTGELFF
TRBV27	TRBJ2-7	.	.	TGTGCCAGCAGCTTCACCGGAGACAGCTACGAGCAGTACTTC	CASSFTGDSYEQYF
TRBV6-1	TRBJ2-3	TRBD2	.	TGTGCCAGCAGCGGGACTAGCGGGAGAAGGGCATCAGATACGCAGTATTTT	CASSGTSGRRASDTQYF
TRBV3-1	TRBJ2-7	TRBD2	.	TGTGCCAGCAGCCCCCGGAGCGGGGGGCCCCTCTACAATGAGCAGTACTTC	CASSPRSGGPLYNEQYF
TRBV5-1	TRBJ2-5	.	.	TGCGCCGGCAGACTTGGACAGCTTCAAGAGACCCAGTACTTC	CAGRLGQLQETQYF
TRBV6-5	TRBJ1-2	.	.	TGTGCCGGCAGTTACGGGGTTCCGGGAATTAACTATGGCTACACCTTC	CAGSYGVPGINYGYTF
TRBV20-1	TRBJ2-7	.	many	TGCAGTGCTAGTCTGGGGGCCAACGAGCAGTACTTC	CSASLGANEQYF
TRBV12-3/TRBV12-4	TRBJ2-3	.	few	TGTGCCAGCAGGCTAGGGGTAGGGCCAGATACGCAGTATTTT	CASRLGVGPDTQYF